This T cell receptor (beta chain) stems from a study of CD8+CD57+ T cells in acquired aplastic anemia. The length of the CDR3 is 13 residues. The germline V gene encodes CDR1 DFQATT and CDR2 SNEGSKA (reference sequence). Deletions cut 3 bases from V and 3 bases from J, with 9 bases between. Study-level points and caveats: The study found no significant CD8+ Simpson's diversity difference between patients and controls. Patients and controls turned out to have roughly 29 CD8+ CDR3 sequences in common.

This clonotype was recorded at least ten times. What it recognizes is unknown. Investigators profiled TCR beta VDJ and CDR3 from genomic DNA template. MiXCR was run by TCRdb on the reads, yielding one entry per CDR3 protein. The data show 150,000 or so distinct CDR3 sequences, roughly 45% seen once. CD8+CD57+ cell expansion, shown by flow cytometry, had occurred in the patients selected for sequencing. Every patient was diagnosed with severe acquired aplastic anemia. By the time of blood sampling, patients had still received no therapy. The TCR was taken from a human donor with aplastic anemia. The chain links TRBV20-1 to TRBJ1-5, with D possibly matching TRBD1 (5 bases). The specimen sequenced was sorted CD4+, CD8+, or CD8+CD57+ T cells (not recorded which) from PBMCs. The CDR3: CSARGGYNQPQHF. Written as DNA, the CDR3 is TGCAGTGCTAGGGGGGGATACAATCAGCCCCAGCATTTT.